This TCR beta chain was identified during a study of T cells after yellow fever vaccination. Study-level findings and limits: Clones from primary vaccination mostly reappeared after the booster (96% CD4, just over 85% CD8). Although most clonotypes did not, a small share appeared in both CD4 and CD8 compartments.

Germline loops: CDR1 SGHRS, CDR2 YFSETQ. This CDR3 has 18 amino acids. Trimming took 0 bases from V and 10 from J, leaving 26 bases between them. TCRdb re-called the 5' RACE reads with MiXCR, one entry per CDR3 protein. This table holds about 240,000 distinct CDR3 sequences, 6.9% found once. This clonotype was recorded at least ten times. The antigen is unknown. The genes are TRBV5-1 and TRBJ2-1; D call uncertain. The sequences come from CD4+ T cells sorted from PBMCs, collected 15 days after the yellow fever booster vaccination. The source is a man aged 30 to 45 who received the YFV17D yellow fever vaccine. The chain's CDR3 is CASSLVSRLLSPSLEQFF. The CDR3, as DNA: TGCGCCAGCAGCTTGGTGAGCAGACTCCTAAGTCCCTCATTGGAGCAGTTCTTC.